This T cell receptor (beta chain) was obtained from a study of cytomegalovirus exposure and HLA in healthy donors. Study overall: Some 85 million unique TCRs, all from HLA-typed donors, were included in an early release of the data.

For this clone: No antigen is known for it.

Donors showed nominal health when sampled, although they likely had unrecorded immune exposures. Primers for the PCR totalled 60 Vbeta and 13 Jbeta. Some clones are missing from TCRdb's copy, which holds only in-frame ones; the method was immunoSEQ multiplex PCR. The profile shows under 200,000 clones, 79% of them singletons. The study's findings and limits: Available immune exposure information was restricted to CMV serostatus only. A few of the chains that were CMV-associated were confirmed in vitro to be specific for CMV antigens.

V was shortened by 4 bases and J by 1 base, with 8 bases between the two germline ends. Germline CDR1 SGHRS, CDR2 YFSETQ. CDR3 length: 13 amino acids. The clonotype was recovered from a woman between 45 and 65 years old in good health and CMV-seronegative. The chain employs TRBV5-1 and TRBJ1-1; D is unclear. The sample consisted of PBMCs. The CDR3 sequence: CASSMDGNTEAFF. The CDR3 DNA sequence: TGCGCCAGCAGCATGGACGGGAACACTGAAGCTTTCTTT.